Listed here are 24 T cell receptor beta chains from one sample, sequenced in a study of cytomegalovirus exposure and HLA in healthy donors. PCR primers comprised 60 Vbeta and 13 Jbeta primers. Data came from immunoSEQ multiplex PCR; TCRdb stores just in-frame clones and leaves some out. The profile shows some 120,000 clones, 74% of them singletons. Source material: PBMCs. All receptors derive from a woman aged 45-65 years in good health and CMV-seropositive.

The chain recombines TRBV5-4 with TRBJ1-6; tentative D call: TRBD1 (6 bases). CDR1 is SGHNT, CDR2 YYREEE, per germline (reference sequence). The CDR3 contains 14 residues. Trimming left V 4 bases short and J 6 bases short, with 11 bases between. The CDR3 sequence is CASSGGQVNSPLHF. The CDR3 nucleotides are TGTGCCAGCAGCGGGGGACAAGTTAATTCACCCCTCCACTTT.

This clone has only a few counts. This chain joins TRBV11-3 and TRBJ2-2; D ambiguous. This CDR3 has 14 amino acids. Trimming took 7 bases from V and 4 from J, leaving 13 bases between them. Germline V gives CDR1 SGHNT, CDR2 YENEEA. CDR3: CASTLTTSTGELFF. Here the CDR3 DNA reads TGTGCCAGCACCCTTACAACCTCCACCGGGGAGCTGTTTTTT.

The V gene is TRBV19, the J gene TRBJ2-3; D might be TRBD1 (5 bases). CDR1 is LNHDA and CDR2 is SQIVND in the germline V gene (reference sequence). The V and J ends lost 7 bases and 6 bases respectively, with 8 bases between them. CDR3 length equals 11 residues. CDR3 loop: CASIRADTQYF. CDR3 nucleotide sequence: TGTGCCAGTATCAGGGCGGATACGCAGTATTTT.

This chain links TRBV5-1 with TRBJ2-7; maybe TRBD1 (6 bases). Germline V lookup: CDR1 SGHRS, CDR2 YFSETQ. The V end lost 0 bases, the J end lost 3 bases, and 13 bases lay between the germline ends. The CDR3 covers 15 residues. The CDR3 DNA reads as TGCGCCAGCAGCTTGGTCCGGGACACATACTACGAGCAGTACTTC. Its protein product is CASSLVRDTYYEQYF. The full variable domain, completed using reference TRBV5-1 and TRBJ2-7, is KAGVTQTPRYLIKTRGQQVTLSCSPISGHRSVSWYQQTPGQGLQFLFEYFSETQRNKGNFPGRFSGRQFSNSRSEMNVSTLELGDSALYLCASSLVRDTYYEQYFGPGTRLTVT.

The gene calls are TRBV2 and TRBJ2-7; D is possibly TRBD2 (5 bases). V was pared by 2 bases and J by 6 bases, with 8 bases between. The CDR3 is 12 amino acids. Germline V gene lookup returns CDR1 SNHLY and CDR2 FYNNEI. The CDR3 here is CASSEPLAEQYF. CDR3 coding DNA: TGTGCCAGCAGTGAACCCCTAGCCGAGCAGTACTTC.

This clone has more than one count but fewer than ten. J is TRBJ1-6 and V is TRBV4-1, with a weak D call TRBD1 (6 bases). CDR1 and CDR2 from the germline V gene are MGHRA and YSYEKL. This CDR3 spans 15 amino acids. The ends were cut back, 4 bases at V and 3 bases at J, with 10 bases in the middle. The chain's CDR3 is CASSRTGNYNSPLHF. The CDR3 bases are TGCGCCAGCAGCCGTACAGGGAACTATAATTCACCCCTCCACTTT.

This chain connects TRBV30 to TRBJ1-6, with 9 bases matching TRBD1. This CDR3 comprises 13 residues. Germline-derived CDR1 and CDR2 are GTSNPN and SVGIG (reference sequence). With 5 bases clipped from V and 9 bases from J, the junction kept 5 bases outside the gene matches. CDR3 amino acids: CAWSDRGASPLHF. The DNA of the CDR3 is TGTGCCTGGTCCGACAGGGGGGCTTCACCCCTCCACTTT.

Concerning this clone itself: The germline gene is not matched at one end of the junction; a read error may be the cause. The V call is TRBV30, the J call TRBJ1-3; D is possibly TRBD1 (5 bases). This CDR3 contains 15 residues. Germline loops: CDR1 GTSNPN, CDR2 SVGIG (reference sequence). The CDR3 bases are TGTGCCTGGACTGCAAGGGGTCGGTCTCGAAACACCGTATATTTT. It translates to CAWTARGRSRNTVYF.

This clone has just a few counts. J is TRBJ2-7 and V is TRBV5-4; 12 nucleotides line up with TRBD2. The germline V gene has CDR1 SGHNT and CDR2 YYREEE (reference sequence). V gave up 4 bases and J gave up 1 base; unmatched junction bases: 3. This CDR3 is built from 15 residues. The CDR3 region is CASSRTSGASYEQYF. The CDR3 DNA sequence: TGTGCCAGCAGCCGGACTAGCGGGGCTTCCTACGAGCAGTACTTC.

V is TRBV18 and J is TRBJ2-7; 10 bases line up with TRBD1. Trimming cost V 2 bases and J 3 bases; bases outside gene matches: 7. Per the germline V gene, CDR1 is KGHSH and CDR2 is LQKENI. CDR3 length: 16 amino acids. In nucleotides, the CDR3 is TGTGCCAGCTCACCAACGGTAGGGGACAGGGGCTACGAGCAGTACTTC. Its protein is CASSPTVGDRGYEQYF.

The V call is TRBV5-1, the J call TRBJ2-2, with a weak D call TRBD1 (5 bases). The CDR3 consists of 17 residues. Looked up from germline, CDR1 is SGHRS and CDR2 is YFSETQ. With 3 bases removed from V and 2 bases from J, the gap between germline ends came to 17 bases. The CDR3 here is CASSSMPAGANTGELFF. The CDR3 DNA reads as TGCGCCAGCAGCTCTATGCCAGCTGGGGCCAACACCGGGGAGCTGTTTTTT.

This clone occurred a few times. V usage is TRBV18 and J usage is TRBJ1-3, with D possibly being TRBD1 (6 bases). V lost 2 bases and J lost 2, with 7 bases in between. Germline CDR1 KGHSH, CDR2 LQKENI. The CDR3 covers 14 residues. The CDR3, as DNA: TGTGCCAGCTCACCAGACAGGACTGGAAACACCATATATTTT. As protein: CASSPDRTGNTIYF.

Remarks on this clone: One end of the junction does not line up with germline, which may come from a read error. CDR3 in amino acids: CASSPDRRYEQYF. Here the CDR3 DNA reads TGTGCTAGCAGTCCGGACAGGAGGTACGAGCAGTACTTC. The genes are TRBV7-7 and TRBJ2-7; 7 positions match TRBD1. The CDR3 runs to 13 residues. Germline values: CDR1 SSHAT, CDR2 FNYEAQ (reference sequence). Looking up the rest from reference TRBV7-7 and TRBJ2-7 gives the full variable domain: GAGVSQSPRYKVTKRGQDVTLRCDPISSHATLYWYQQALGQGPEFLTYFNYEAQPDKSGLPSDRFSAERPEGSISTLTIQRTEQRDSAMYRCASSPDRRYEQYFGPGTRLTVT.

DNA for the CDR3: TGTGCCAGCAGCCCCGTTGGGCCCAATCAGCCCCAGCATTTT. Its translation is CASSPVGPNQPQHF. V usage is TRBV6-1 and J usage is TRBJ1-5; D not certain. CDR3 length: 14 amino acids. The germline CDR1 and CDR2 sequences are MNHNS and SASEGT. V was trimmed by 6 bases and J by 3 bases, leaving 12 bases between them.

The chain carries TRBV7-9 and TRBJ2-7, with TRBD1 as a possible D gene (6 bases). Germline loops: CDR1 SEHNR, CDR2 FQNEAQ (reference sequence). This CDR3 comprises 15 residues. Deletions cut 0 bases from V and 9 bases from J, with 18 bases between. CDR3 DNA: TGTGCCAGCAGCTTAGCCAGGGGTAAACCTGAGGGGCAGTACTTC. It yields the protein CASSLARGKPEGQYF. The complete variable domain, with remaining parts taken from reference TRBV7-9 and TRBJ2-7, reads DTGVSQNPRHKITKRGQNVTFRCDPISEHNRLYWYRQTLGQGPEFLTYFQNEAQLEKSRLLSDRFSAERPKGSFSTLEIQRTEQGDSAMYLCASSLARGKPEGQYFGPGTRLTVT.

This chain uses TRBV2 with TRBJ2-5; TRBD1 matches 9 bases. The germline V gene encodes CDR1 SNHLY and CDR2 FYNNEI. The V gene end was trimmed by 0 bases and the J gene end by 4 bases; junction bases not matched to a gene: 3. There are 15 residues in the CDR3. The CDR3 is CASSEAWTGAETQYF. In DNA, the CDR3 is TGTGCCAGCAGTGAAGCCTGGACAGGGGCAGAGACCCAGTACTTC.

This chain links TRBV5-4 with TRBJ2-2, with 7 bases aligning to TRBD2. V lost 0 bases to trimming and J lost 0 bases; unmatched junction nucleotides: 5. This CDR3 is 17 amino acids long. Germline V gives CDR1 SGHNT, CDR2 YYREEE (reference sequence). This CDR3 reads CASSLASGGANTGELFF. The CDR3 DNA reads as TGTGCCAGCAGCTTGGCAAGTGGGGGGGCGAACACCGGGGAGCTGTTTTTT.

About this clone itself: One junction end disagrees with the germline gene, perhaps due to a read error. This sequence joins TRBV7-9 and TRBJ2-1, with D hard to call. The CDR3 totals 12 residues. Germline CDR1 SEHNR, CDR2 FQNEAQ (reference sequence). The CDR3: CASSLGDNGQFF. DNA for the CDR3: TGTGCCAGCAGCTTAGGTGACAATGGGCAGTTCTTC.

V usage is TRBV11-3 and J usage is TRBJ2-4, with a possible D match to TRBD1 (6 bases). This CDR3 contains 15 residues. Germline V gives CDR1 SGHNT, CDR2 YENEEA. V shed 5 bases and J shed 0 bases, with 11 bases lying between them. CDR3 loop: CASSGTRLAKNIQYF. The CDR3 nucleotides read TGTGCCAGCAGCGGGACACGGTTAGCCAAAAACATTCAGTACTTC.

The chain joins TRBV5-1 to TRBJ2-7, with D perhaps matching TRBD1 (6 bases). V shed 5 bases and J shed 4 bases, with 10 bases lying between them. Germline CDR1 is SGHRS and CDR2 is YFSETQ. The CDR3 is made up of 12 amino acids. The CDR3 DNA follows: TGCGCCAGCAGACAGGACAGATACGAGCAGTACTTC. Translation: CASRQDRYEQYF.

Written as DNA, the CDR3 is TGTGCCAGCACGAGGGGGGGGGATGGCTACACCTTC. Protein sequence: CASTRGGDGYTF. V is TRBV6-1 and J is TRBJ1-2; possible D gene TRBD1, 6 bases. With 7 bases removed from V and 6 bases from J, the gap between germline ends came to 12 bases. Germline assignment: CDR1 MNHNS and CDR2 SASEGT. The CDR3 runs 12 residues.

This clone showed up just a few times. This sequence joins TRBV7-9 and TRBJ2-4; D may be TRBD2 (5 bases). Trimming shortened V by 1 base and J by 0 bases, and 13 bases separated the two germline ends. Looked up from germline, CDR1 is SEHNR and CDR2 is FQNEAQ (reference sequence). CDR3 length: 17 amino acids. The CDR3 DNA reads as TGTGCCAGCAGCTTAGGGAGACGGGAACTAGCCAAAAACATTCAGTACTTC. Its protein is CASSLGRRELAKNIQYF.

The CDR3 bases are TGTGCCAGTAGTGGCCTCTCCCTCGAAACAGATACGCAGTATTTT. This codes for CASSGLSLETDTQYF. The gene calls are TRBV19 and TRBJ2-3; D uncertain. Deletions cut 5 bases from V and 3 bases from J, with 15 bases between. The length of the CDR3 is 15 residues. Germline values: CDR1 LNHDA, CDR2 SQIVND (reference sequence). The variable domain in full, completed from reference TRBV19 and TRBJ2-3, reads DGGITQSPKYLFRKEGQNVTLSCEQNLNHDAMYWYRQDPGQGLRLIYYSQIVNDFQKGDIAEGYSVSREKKESFPLTVTSAQKNPTAFYLCASSGLSLETDTQYFGPGTRLTVL.

The gene calls are TRBV5-4 and TRBJ2-7; the D gene is possibly TRBD1 (5 bases). The CDR3 extends over 13 amino acids. Trimming cost V 0 bases and J 6 bases, with 10 bases left between them. CDR1 is SGHNT and CDR2 is YYREEE in the germline V gene (reference sequence). The CDR3 protein is CASSLVPRVEQYF. CDR3 nucleotide sequence: TGTGCCAGCAGCTTGGTGCCCAGGGTCGAGCAGTACTTC. The whole variable domain, filled in from reference TRBV5-4 and TRBJ2-7, reads ETGVTQSPTHLIKTRGQQVTLRCSSQSGHNTVSWYQQALGQGPQFIFQYYREEENGRGNFPPRFSGLQFPNYSSELNVNALELDDSALYLCASSLVPRVEQYFGPGTRLTVT.